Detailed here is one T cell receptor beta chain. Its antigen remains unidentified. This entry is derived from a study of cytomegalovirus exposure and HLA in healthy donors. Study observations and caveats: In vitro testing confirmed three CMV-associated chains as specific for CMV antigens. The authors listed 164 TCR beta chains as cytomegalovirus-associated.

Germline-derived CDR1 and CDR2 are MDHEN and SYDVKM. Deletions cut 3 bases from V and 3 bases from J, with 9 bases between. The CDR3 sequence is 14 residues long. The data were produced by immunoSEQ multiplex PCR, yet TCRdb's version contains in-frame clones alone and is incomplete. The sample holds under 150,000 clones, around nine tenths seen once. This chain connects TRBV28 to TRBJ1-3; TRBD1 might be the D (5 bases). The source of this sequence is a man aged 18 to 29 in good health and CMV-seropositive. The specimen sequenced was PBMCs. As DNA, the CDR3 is TGTGCCAGCAGTTTCCGGGACTTTGGAAACACCATATATTTT. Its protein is CASSFRDFGNTIYF.